The 10 T cell receptor beta chains reported below all come from one sample, sequenced in a study of blood T cells in healthy people across ages. Next came a second PCR, run for about 6 to 12 cycles, which used a sample-barcoded 5' primer along with a J-beta primer mix. TCRdb redid the calling of the 5' RACE reads with MiXCR, one entry per CDR3 protein. Of around 900,000 distinct CDR3 sequences in the sample, roughly 47% were seen once. Material for sequencing was blood. All receptors derive from a woman aged 60-75 years in good health.

The chain employs TRBV7-9 and TRBJ2-4, with 9 bases that match TRBD1. The assigned J gene may be wrong: the sequence end matches TRBJ2-7 better. Germline V gene sequence: CDR1 SEHNR, CDR2 FQNEAQ (reference sequence). The CDR3 is 15 amino acids. The CDR3 loop is CASSRGQGRAYEQYF. Written as DNA, the CDR3 is TGTGCCAGCAGCAGGGGACAGGGTAGGGCCTACGAGCAGTACTTC.

The chain has TRBV7-3 and TRBJ2-3; the match to TRBD2 covers 7 bases. J lost 4 bases, V lost 2 bases, and 9 bases had no gene match. Germline V gene data show CDR1 as SGHTA and CDR2 as FQGTGA. The length of the CDR3 is 16 residues. CDR3 loop: CASSLEASGYSDTQYF. Written as DNA, the CDR3 is TGTGCCAGCAGCTTAGAGGCTAGCGGTTACTCAGATACGCAGTATTTT. Supplemented by reference TRBV7-3 and TRBJ2-3, the full variable domain reads GAGVSQTPSNKVTEKGKYVELRCDPISGHTALYWYRQSLGQGPEFLIYFQGTGAADDSGLPNDRFFAVRPEGSVSTLKIQRTERGDSAVYLCASSLEASGYSDTQYFGPGTRLTVL.

In this sample, this clonotype turned up many times. This chain joins TRBV29-1 and TRBJ1-6, with D tentatively TRBD1 (5 bases). The CDR3 has 14 residues. The germline V gene encodes CDR1 SQVTM and CDR2 ANQGSEA. Trimming stripped 5 bases from V and 9 bases from J, with 17 bases between. The CDR3 sequence is CSVQTGTLGSPLHF. The CDR3 nucleotides are TGCAGCGTTCAAACGGGGACCTTAGGTTCACCCCTCCACTTT.

As DNA, the CDR3 is TGCAGCGTTGAATCCGGGAGTAGGTATGAGCAGTTCTTC. It codes for CSVESGSRYEQFF. The rearrangement joins TRBV29-1 to TRBJ2-1, with D perhaps matching TRBD2 (6 bases). Per germline, CDR1 SQVTM and CDR2 ANQGSEA. The V and J ends lost 2 bases and 8 bases respectively, with 13 bases between them. CDR3 length: 13 amino acids.

V gene TRBV4-1 combines with J gene TRBJ1-6; 10 nucleotides align to TRBD1. V shed 5 bases and J 9 bases; nucleotides not matched to a gene: 7. There are 15 residues in the CDR3. Looked up from germline, CDR1 is MGHRA and CDR2 is YSYEKL. This CDR3 reads CASSARDRGRSPLHF. The DNA for the CDR3 is TGCGCCAGCAGCGCCCGGGACAGGGGCCGTTCACCCCTCCACTTT.

The chain combines TRBV21-1 with TRBJ2-5; the DNA was not used to check the table's D call, TRBD1. TRBV21-1 is a pseudogene locus. The CDR3 spans 16 residues. The CDR3 protein is CASSIRFGQGEETQYF. Here the CDR3 DNA reads TGTGCCAGCAGCATCCGTTTCGGACAGGGAGAAGAGACCCAGTACTTC.

This clonotype appeared a few times. J is TRBJ2-4 and V is TRBV3-1; possibly TRBD2 for D (5 bases). The J call may be wrong; the DNA end is better matched by TRBJ2-7. Germline V gene lookup returns CDR1 LGHDT and CDR2 YNNKEL (reference sequence). The CDR3 sequence is 14 residues long. DNA of the CDR3: TGTGCCAGCACTGGCGCTGGACGAGGGTACGAGCAGTACTTC. Amino acid sequence: CASTGAGRGYEQYF.

The chain has TRBV21-1 and TRBJ2-7. TRBV21-1 is a pseudogene locus. The length of the CDR3 is 16 residues. CDR3 amino acids: CASSKELVRGSYEQYF. CDR3 in DNA: TGTGCCAGCAGCAAAGAACTCGTAAGAGGGTCATACGAGCAGTACTTC.

The V call is TRBV19, the J call TRBJ2-3; D not certain. The V and J ends lost 6 bases and 2 bases respectively, with 12 bases between them. From germline, CDR1 is LNHDA and CDR2 SQIVND (reference sequence). The CDR3 is 14 residues long. The CDR3 coding sequence is TGTGCCAGTAGCATACGGAGAACCACAGATACGCAGTATTTT. It specifies CASSIRRTTDTQYF.

The chain combines TRBV11-2 with TRBJ2-1, with TRBD2 as a possible D gene (6 bases). V lost 3 bases to trimming and J lost 5 bases, with 20 bases between them. Per the germline V gene, CDR1 is SGHAT and CDR2 is FQNNGV. The CDR3 consists of 17 residues. The CDR3 DNA sequence: TGTGCCAGCAGCTTTTCCCTGGAGGACTATTTTGACAATGAGCAGTTCTTC. Its translation is CASSFSLEDYFDNEQFF.